Presented here are 21 T cell receptor beta chains from one specimen sequenced in a study of Graves' ophthalmopathy and Graves' hyperthyroidism. The authors amplified TCR beta CDR3 regions from RNA transcripts. The first-round RT-PCR employed HTBI primers together with the Qiagen OneStep RT-PCR kit. A multiplex PCR was then performed as the second round. TCRdb analysed the multiplex PCR reads with MiXCR anew, one entry per CDR3 protein. The sample lists almost 400,000 distinct CDR3 sequences, 15% to 20% seen once, with 1.6% in the top ten. The sequencing input was peripheral blood. Receptors originate from a young woman with Graves' ophthalmopathy.

The CDR3: CSAQTGALPETQYF. CDR3 DNA sequence: TGCAGTGCGCAGACTGGGGCCCTTCCAGAGACCCAGTACTTC. The V call is TRBV20-1, the J call TRBJ2-5; D is perhaps TRBD1 (5 bases). The V end lost 6 bases, the J end lost 4 bases, and 18 bases lay between the germline ends. The germline CDR1 and CDR2 sequences are DFQATT and SNEGSKA (reference sequence). This CDR3 region has 14 residues.

This clonotype was found a few times. V usage is TRBV2 and J usage is TRBJ2-5; D is ambiguous. The CDR3 has 18 residues. Per the germline V gene, CDR1 is SNHLY and CDR2 is FYNNEI. Trimming took off 1 base at V and 6 bases at J, with 24 bases between the two ends. The CDR3 protein is CASSEDPPYAIKVKTQYF. The DNA for the CDR3 is TGTGCCAGCAGTGAAGATCCCCCCTACGCTATTAAGGTGAAGACCCAGTACTTC. The complete variable domain, with remaining parts taken from reference TRBV2 and TRBJ2-5, reads EPEVTQTPSHQVTQMGQEVILRCVPISNHLYFYWYRQILGQKVEFLVSFYNNEISEKSEIFDDQFSVERPDGSNFTLKIRSTKLEDSAMYFCASSEDPPYAIKVKTQYFGPGTRLLVL.

The chain joins TRBV29-1 to TRBJ2-7; TRBD2 agrees at 12 bases. The V gene's germline CDR1 is SQVTM and CDR2 ANQGSEA. With V trimmed by 7 bases and J by 2 bases, 9 bases remained unmatched. There are 15 residues in the CDR3. The CDR3 sequence: CSASILAGGPYEQYF. CDR3 sequence (DNA): TGCAGCGCCTCGATACTAGCGGGAGGTCCCTACGAGCAGTACTTC.

Ten or more counts support this clonotype. The DNA of the CDR3 is TGTGCCAGCAGTTTCGATTTTTACTCTGGGGCCAACGTCCTGACTTTC. Translation gives CASSFDFYSGANVLTF. The gene calls are TRBV27 and TRBJ2-6; no clear D gene. This CDR3 has 16 residues. The V gene lost 3 bases and the J gene lost 0 bases, with 9 bases spanning the gap. The V gene's germline CDR1 is MNHEY and CDR2 SMNVEV (reference sequence).

This clonotype was counted many times. The rearrangement uses TRBV10-3 and TRBJ2-7, with 8 bases identical to TRBD1. The CDR3 loop spans 14 amino acids. The V segment lost 6 bases and the J segment 3 bases; nucleotides outside the gene matches: 7. Germline assignment: CDR1 ENHRY and CDR2 SYGVKD. For the CDR3, the DNA is TGTGCCATCAGCTCCGGGACAGGAGGCTACGAGCAGTACTTC. Its translation: CAISSGTGGYEQYF.

Many counts were recorded for this clonotype. This chain joins TRBV7-9 and TRBJ1-1; tentatively, D is TRBD1 (5 bases). The CDR3 has 14 residues. V lost 0 bases to trimming and J lost 1 base, with 6 bases between them. Germline V gives CDR1 SEHNR, CDR2 FQNEAQ (reference sequence). The CDR3 reads CASSLAGENTEAFF. The CDR3 coding sequence is TGTGCCAGCAGCTTAGCAGGGGAGAACACTGAAGCTTTCTTT.

This clonotype was detected ten times or more. The genes are TRBV6-1 and TRBJ1-5; D gene unclear. Germline V gene data show CDR1 as MNHNS and CDR2 as SASEGT. Trimming pared 1 base from V and 0 bases from J, leaving 16 bases between. The CDR3 has 18 amino acids. CDR3 sequence (DNA): TGTGCCAGCAGTGAAGTAACCAGAGGACGGAATAGCAATCAGCCCCAGCATTTT. This codes for CASSEVTRGRNSNQPQHF.

This clonotype has a count of ten or more. V usage is TRBV30 and J usage is TRBJ1-1; 10 bases are shared with TRBD1. The V gene end was trimmed by 1 base and the J gene end by 6 bases; junction bases not matched to a gene: 2. The germline gives CDR1 GTSNPN, CDR2 SVGIG (reference sequence). This CDR3 region has 13 residues. The CDR3 bases are TGTGCCTGGAGTGGGGACAGGGGATCTGAAGCTTTCTTT. This gives the protein CAWSGDRGSEAFF.

This clonotype came up many times. The chain employs TRBV6-2 or TRBV6-3 and TRBJ2-5, with D tentatively TRBD1 (5 bases). This CDR3 is built from 13 residues. Trimming pared 4 bases from V and 5 bases from J, leaving 11 bases between. CDR1 MNHEY and CDR2 SVGEGT come from the germline V gene. CDR3 protein: CASSSRVSETQYF. In nucleotides, the CDR3 is TGTGCCAGCAGTTCCAGGGTCTCGGAGACCCAGTACTTC.

This clonotype was recorded many times. The chain is built from TRBV7-2 and TRBJ1-2; 7 nucleotides agree with TRBD1. Germline loops: CDR1 SGHTA, CDR2 FQGNSA. The length of the CDR3 is 14 residues. Trimming took 8 bases from V and 2 from J; bases not matched to a gene: 8. The CDR3 DNA reads TGTGCCAGCGGCCGATCACAGGGGAACTATGGCTACACCTTC. Residues: CASGRSQGNYGYTF.

This clonotype was counted at least ten times. The J gene is TRBJ2-7, the V gene TRBV20-1; D gene uncertain. Trimming took off 2 bases at V and 2 bases at J, with 22 bases between the two ends. The CDR3 consists of 17 residues. The germline V gene has CDR1 DFQATT and CDR2 SNEGSKA (reference sequence). CDR3 sequence (DNA): TGCAGTGCTAGATTAATGGCGGCTGTCCTTCCTACCTACGAGCAGTACTTC. Protein: CSARLMAAVLPTYEQYF.

This clonotype has a count of ten or more. This sequence joins TRBV6-5 and TRBJ2-5, with TRBD2 matching over 9 bases. With 6 bases clipped from V and 0 bases from J, the junction kept 11 bases outside the gene matches. The CDR3 totals 17 residues. CDR1 is MNHEY and CDR2 is SVGAGI in the germline V gene. The CDR3 region is CASSKGVTSGYQETQYF. In DNA form, the CDR3 reads TGTGCCAGCAGCAAGGGCGTGACTAGCGGCTACCAAGAGACCCAGTACTTC.

This clonotype was counted at least ten times. The V and J genes are TRBV19 and TRBJ2-2; a weak D match, TRBD2 (6 bases). V dropped 3 bases and J dropped 2 bases, with 7 bases sitting between them. The CDR3 is 14 residues long. Per the germline V gene, CDR1 is LNHDA and CDR2 is SQIVND (reference sequence). The CDR3 loop is CASSISGNTGELFF. CDR3 nucleotide sequence: TGTGCCAGTAGTATTAGCGGCAACACCGGGGAGCTGTTTTTT.

This clonotype turned up a few times. This chain connects TRBV11-2 to TRBJ1-2, with 9 bases that match TRBD1. Trimming at V came to 4 bases and at J to 5 bases, leaving 11 bases not matched to a gene. The CDR3 is made up of 16 amino acids. Per the germline V gene, CDR1 is SGHAT and CDR2 is FQNNGV. The CDR3 bases are TGTGCCAGCAGCTATACCGGGACAGGGCAACCTTATGGCTACACCTTC. This encodes CASSYTGTGQPYGYTF.

The table lists this clonotype with many counts. The rearrangement joins TRBV6-1 to TRBJ2-7, with a possible D match to TRBD1 (6 bases). This CDR3 has 13 amino acids. Looked up from germline, CDR1 is MNHNS and CDR2 is SASEGT. V was clipped by 6 bases and J by 0 bases, with 9 bases between them. The CDR3 DNA sequence: TGTGCCAGCAGCGAGGGACACTCCTACGAGCAGTACTTC. Protein sequence: CASSEGHSYEQYF.

This clonotype has more than one count but fewer than ten. This chain uses TRBV30 with TRBJ2-2; no definite D call. The length of the CDR3 is 12 residues. The V gene lost 2 bases and the J gene lost 5 bases, with 6 bases spanning the gap. Per germline, CDR1 GTSNPN and CDR2 SVGIG (reference sequence). The CDR3 region is CAWSHQTGELFF. The CDR3 DNA is TGTGCCTGGAGTCACCAGACCGGGGAGCTGTTTTTT.

The sample holds many counts of this clonotype. The rearrangement uses TRBV5-1 and TRBJ2-2; D not resolved. V lost 2 bases and J 0 bases, leaving 5 bases between the germline ends. Germline V gene sequence: CDR1 SGHRS, CDR2 YFSETQ. The CDR3 has 14 residues. DNA for the CDR3: TGCGCCAGCAGCTTAACTCCGAACACCGGGGAGCTGTTTTTT. It codes for CASSLTPNTGELFF.

This clonotype was seen many times. The chain uses TRBV30 and TRBJ2-7; tentatively, D is TRBD1 or TRBD2 (5 bases each). V was clipped by 3 bases and J by 5 bases, with 11 bases between them. Germline V gene lookup returns CDR1 GTSNPN and CDR2 SVGIG (reference sequence). This CDR3 contains 12 residues. The CDR3 protein is CAWSPGAHEQYF. CDR3 nucleotide sequence: TGTGCCTGGAGCCCCGGGGCCCACGAGCAGTACTTC.

The chain recombines TRBV6-1 with TRBJ1-5; 7 bases are a match to TRBD1. The junction had 9 bases not matched to a gene; V was cut back by 6 bases and J by 7 bases. CDR3 length equals 14 residues. CDR1 MNHNS and CDR2 SASEGT come from the germline V gene. CDR3 amino acids: CASRKTGRHQPQHF. CDR3 coding DNA: TGTGCCAGCAGAAAGACAGGGAGGCACCAGCCCCAGCATTTT.

Only a few counts were recorded for this clonotype. For the CDR3, the DNA is TGCGCCAGCAGCCCGACGGCCGGGTTGGGTGGCTACACCTTC. Amino acid sequence: CASSPTAGLGGYTF. The chain employs TRBV5-1 and TRBJ1-2; D uncertain. V lost 4 bases, J lost 7 bases, and 17 bases lay in between. The length of the CDR3 is 14 residues. The germline gives CDR1 SGHRS, CDR2 YFSETQ.

This clonotype was detected many times. The genes are TRBV19 and TRBJ2-5; weak D call: TRBD2 (5 bases). With 9 bases removed from V and 4 bases from J, the gap between germline ends came to 12 bases. The CDR3 is 12 residues long. Germline V gene sequence: CDR1 LNHDA, CDR2 SQIVND (reference sequence). CDR3 sequence (DNA): TGTGCCAGCTCCCGAGGGTTAGAGACCCAGTACTTC. It codes for CASSRGLETQYF.